Below, 7 T cell receptor beta chains from the same sample are listed, as sequenced in a study of spatial heterogeneity in lung cancer. This sample's time point: sample taken at primary tumor resection. Whole RNA, which was extracted from tumor, nontumor lung tissue or frozen PBMC, was sequenced without any cell sorting. TCRdb recomputed calls from the 5' RACE reads with MiXCR, one row per CDR3 protein. The sample has about 26,000 distinct CDR3 sequences; 10% to 15% are singletons. Sequencing used PBMCs, obtained at surgery. Receptors were obtained from a female donor with early-stage non-small cell lung cancer.

This clonotype was found a few times. The J gene is TRBJ2-5, the V gene TRBV4-2; possibly TRBD2 for D (6 bases). CDR3 length: 17 residues. Germline CDR1 is LGHNA and CDR2 is YNFKEQ. The ends were cut back, 0 bases at V and 5 bases at J, with 19 bases in the middle. CDR3 nucleotides: TGTGCCAGCAGCCAAGATCTTACGAGGGAGGAGGGGGAGACCCAGTACTTC. This gives the protein CASSQDLTREEGETQYF.

At least ten counts were recorded for this clonotype. The chain couples TRBV28 to TRBJ1-3; no clear D. Germline V CDR1 and CDR2: MDHEN, SYDVKM. Trimming shortened V by 2 bases and J by 6 bases, and 23 bases separated the two germline ends. The CDR3 has 18 amino acids. The CDR3: CASSLSQVVDPFENTIYF. The CDR3, as DNA: TGTGCCAGCAGTTTAAGCCAGGTCGTTGACCCTTTTGAAAACACCATATATTTT.

This clonotype has just a few counts. The chain links TRBV12-3 or TRBV12-4 to TRBJ2-7; D is perhaps TRBD1 (6 bases). V was cut by 6 bases and J by 4 bases, with 10 bases left in between. The CDR3 is 12 amino acids. CDR3 DNA sequence: TGTGCCAGCAGCGAGACAGGATACGAGCAGTACTTC. Translation: CASSETGYEQYF.

Ten or more counts support this clonotype. The V call is TRBV5-6, the J call TRBJ2-1; 8 bases align to TRBD2. The CDR3 runs to 15 residues. CDR1 is SGHDT, CDR2 YYEEEE, per germline. J gave up 8 bases and V 2 bases, and 9 bases lay outside the gene matches. CDR3 nucleotides: TGTGCCAGCAGCTTAGCGGGGGCCGCGGCTTATGAGCAGTTCTTC. The encoded protein is CASSLAGAAAYEQFF. Variable domain in full (rest from reference TRBV5-6 and TRBJ2-1): DAGVTQSPTHLIKTRGQQVTLRCSPKSGHDTVSWYQQALGQGPQFIFQYYEEEERQRGNFPDRFSGHQFPNYSSELNVNALLLGDSALYLCASSLAGAAAYEQFFGPGTRLTVL.

This clonotype was counted ten times or more. This sequence joins TRBV11-2 and TRBJ2-1; 7 nucleotides agree with TRBD1. Germline V gene lookup returns CDR1 SGHAT and CDR2 FQNNGV. After removal of 6 bases from V and 0 bases from J, the junction contained 5 bases not matched to a gene. This CDR3 spans 15 amino acids. The CDR3 region has the DNA TGTGCCAGCAGAAGACAGGGAGTCTCCTACAATGAGCAGTTCTTC. This codes for CASRRQGVSYNEQFF.

Only a few counts were recorded for this clonotype. The chain carries TRBV2 and TRBJ1-2; maybe TRBD1 (6 bases). The CDR3 is made up of 17 amino acids. The V end was cut by 3 bases, the J end by 0 bases, with 17 bases between. In germline, CDR1 is SNHLY, CDR2 FYNNEI. The CDR3 nucleotides are TGTGCCAGCAGTGATGGTCGCCGACAGGCCGCTAACTATGGCTACACCTTC. It is translated as CASSDGRRQAANYGYTF.

Ten or more counts support this clonotype. V usage is TRBV7-2 and J usage is TRBJ1-5; no reliable D call. Trimming took off 6 bases at V and 1 base at J, with 10 bases between the two ends. Germline V gives CDR1 SGHTA, CDR2 FQGNSA. This CDR3 has 14 amino acids. In DNA form, the CDR3 reads TGTGCCAGCAGACCTCCAGGCAGCAATCAGCCCCAGCATTTT. Translated: CASRPPGSNQPQHF.